This T cell receptor beta chain is drawn from a study of OX40 agonist ivuxolimab in advanced cancers. V was clipped by 6 bases and J by 3 bases, with 18 bases between them. The germline gives CDR1 LNHDA, CDR2 SQIVND (reference sequence). The CDR3 consists of 15 residues. Sequenced by immunoSEQ multiplex PCR; TCRdb stores in-frame clones only, minus some. The top ten hold under 10% of the sample, which has under 75,000 clones, around 90% seen once. The sequence was collected from an adult with an advanced solid tumor such as melanoma, head and neck, liver or kidney cancer. V usage is TRBV19 and J usage is TRBJ2-7; TRBD1 is a possible D gene (6 bases). Material: CD4+ or CD8+ T cells sorted from blood, obtained in a trial of the OX40 agonist ivuxolimab. The CDR3, as DNA: TGTGCCAGTAGCCCGTTCCCCCCAGGGGACTACGAGCAGTACTTC. It codes for CASSPFPPGDYEQYF.